Included here is one T cell receptor (beta chain) sequence, with context. The data belong to a study of PD-1 and CTLA-4 blockade in melanoma. The CDR3 covers 13 residues. The germline gives CDR1 MNHEY, CDR2 SVGAGI. V was pared by 10 bases and J by 1 base, with 2 bases of the junction left unmatched. Clones were sequenced by immunoSEQ multiplex PCR, and TCRdb holds only the in-frame ones, with some missing. The sample has around 16,000 clones, around three quarters seen once. The rearrangement uses TRBV6-5 and TRBJ2-2, with TRBD1 matching 8 bases. The TCR was taken from a human donor with melanoma. The specimen was CD8+ T cells from peripheral blood, collected from a patient given anti-PD-1 treatment. CDR3 in amino acids: CATDRGNTGELFF. For the CDR3, the DNA is TGTGCCACCGACAGGGGGAACACCGGGGAGCTGTTTTTT.